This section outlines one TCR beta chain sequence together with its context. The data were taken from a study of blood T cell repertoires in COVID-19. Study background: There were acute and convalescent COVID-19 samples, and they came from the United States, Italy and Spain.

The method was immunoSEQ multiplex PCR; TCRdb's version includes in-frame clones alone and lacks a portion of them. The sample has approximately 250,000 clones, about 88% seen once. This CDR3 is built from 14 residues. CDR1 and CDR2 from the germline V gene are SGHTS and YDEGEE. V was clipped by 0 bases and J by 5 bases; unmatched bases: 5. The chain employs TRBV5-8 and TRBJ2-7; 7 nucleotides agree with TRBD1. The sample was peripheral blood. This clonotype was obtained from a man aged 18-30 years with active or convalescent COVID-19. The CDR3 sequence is CASSLGQGFHEQYF. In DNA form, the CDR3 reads TGTGCCAGCAGCTTGGGACAGGGTTTCCACGAGCAGTACTTC. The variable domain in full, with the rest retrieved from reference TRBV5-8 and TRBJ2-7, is EAGVTQSPTHLIKTRGQQATLRCSPISGHTSVYWYQQALGLGLQFLLWYDEGEERNRGNFPPRFSGRQFPNYSSELNVNALELEDSALYLCASSLGQGFHEQYFGPGTRLTVT.